Sequencing of this T cell receptor beta chain was carried out in a study of blood T cell repertoires in COVID-19. Study as a whole: Both acute and convalescent COVID-19 samples were obtained from the United States, Italy and Spain.

The method was immunoSEQ multiplex PCR; TCRdb's version includes in-frame clones alone and lacks a portion of them. The table records about 210,000 clones, around nine tenths of them present only once. Germline V gene data show CDR1 as LGHDT and CDR2 as YNNKEL (reference sequence). The ends were cut back, 1 base at V and 4 bases at J, with 8 bases in the middle. The CDR3 has 14 amino acids. The clonotype was recovered from a man aged 55-75 years who had recovered from COVID-19. The rearrangement uses TRBV3-1 (or the pseudogene TRBV3-2) and TRBJ1-5; D is unclear. Sequencing used peripheral blood. The CDR3 reads CASSQGSGNQPQHF. The CDR3 region has the DNA TGTGCCAGCAGCCAAGGGTCAGGAAATCAGCCCCAGCATTTT.